This TCR beta chain came from a study of blood T cell repertoires in COVID-19. The germline V and J ends were trimmed by 6 bases and 4 bases, with 3 bases remaining between them. CDR3 size: 10 residues. Germline assignment: CDR1 SNHLY and CDR2 FYNNEI. TCRdb's copy holds only in-frame clones and misses some; the assay was immunoSEQ multiplex PCR. The sample lists 200,000 to 250,000 clones, about 90% occurring once. The source of this sequence is a woman aged 25 to 39 who had recovered from COVID-19. This chain joins TRBV2 and TRBJ1-1; D uncertain. Sequencing used peripheral blood. The CDR3 reads CASRSTEAFF. CDR3 DNA sequence: TGTGCCAGCAGGAGCACTGAAGCTTTCTTT. Complete variable domain (other parts from reference TRBV2 and TRBJ1-1): EPEVTQTPSHQVTQMGQEVILRCVPISNHLYFYWYRQILGQKVEFLVSFYNNEISEKSEIFDDQFSVERPDGSNFTLKIRSTKLEDSAMYFCASRSTEAFFGQGTRLTVV.